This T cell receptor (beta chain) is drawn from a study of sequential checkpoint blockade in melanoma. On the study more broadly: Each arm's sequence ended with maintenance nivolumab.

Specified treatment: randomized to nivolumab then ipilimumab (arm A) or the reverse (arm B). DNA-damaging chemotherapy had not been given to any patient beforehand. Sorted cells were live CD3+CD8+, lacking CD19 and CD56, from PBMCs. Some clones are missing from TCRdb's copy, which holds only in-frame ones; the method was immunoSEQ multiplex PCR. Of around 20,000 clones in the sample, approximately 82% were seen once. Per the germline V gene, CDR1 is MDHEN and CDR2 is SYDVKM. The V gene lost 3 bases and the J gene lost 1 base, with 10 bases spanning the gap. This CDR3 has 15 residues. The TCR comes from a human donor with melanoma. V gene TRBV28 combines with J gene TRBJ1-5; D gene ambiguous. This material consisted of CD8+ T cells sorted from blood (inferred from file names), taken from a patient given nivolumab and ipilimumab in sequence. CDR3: CASSFSDSSNQPQHF. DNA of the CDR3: TGTGCCAGCAGTTTTTCAGACTCCAGCAATCAGCCCCAGCATTTT. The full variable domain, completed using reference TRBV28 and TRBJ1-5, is DVKVTQSSRYLVKRTGEKVFLECVQDMDHENMFWYRQDPGLGLRLIYFSYDVKMKEKGDIPEGYSVSREKKERFSLILESASTNQTSMYLCASSFSDSSNQPQHFGDGTRLSIL.